This T cell receptor beta chain comes out of a study of cytomegalovirus exposure and HLA in healthy donors. Study-wide results and caveats: A later analysis associated roughly 15,000 TCR beta sequences with HLA alleles at a 0.05 false discovery rate.

For this clone: What it binds is unknown.

V shed 4 bases and J shed 4 bases, with 14 bases lying between them. Germline CDR1 reads SGHRS; CDR2 reads YFSETQ. The CDR3 consists of 14 residues. PCR involved 60 Vbeta and 13 Jbeta primers. The repertoire was sequenced with immunoSEQ multiplex PCR; TCRdb's copy has only in-frame clones and lacks some. The sample lists 55,000 to 85,000 clones; about nine tenths were seen once. The V and J genes are TRBV5-1 and TRBJ1-1, with D perhaps matching TRBD1 (6 bases). Sequenced input: PBMCs. This clonotype was obtained from a woman aged 30 to 39 in good health and CMV-seronegative. The CDR3 here is CASSPHREGTEAFF. CDR3 DNA sequence: TGCGCCAGCAGCCCTCACAGGGAGGGCACTGAAGCTTTCTTT.